This TCR beta chain was sequenced in a study of PD-L1 blockade in urothelial cancer. Study details: Atezolizumab therapy began for patients in 2014, dosed at 1,200 mg intravenously every 3 weeks.

The templates were synthetic TCR analogs, and they were spiked into each PCR. The method was immunoSEQ multiplex PCR; TCRdb's version includes in-frame clones alone and lacks a portion of them. This sample has tens of thousands of clones, with roughly 77% found just once. This CDR3 contains 14 residues. Per germline, CDR1 MNHEY and CDR2 SMNVEV (reference sequence). V was clipped by 6 bases and J by 6 bases; unmatched bases: 3. The gene calls are TRBV27 and TRBJ2-1; the match to TRBD2 covers 12 bases. Sequenced here: PBMCs, sampled around atezolizumab (anti-PD-L1) treatment. The clonotype comes from a man aged 70 or older with urothelial cancer. The CDR3 nucleotides read TGTGCCAGCAGGCTAGCGGGAGGGGGCAATGAGCAGTTCTTC. Residues: CASRLAGGGNEQFF.